This T cell receptor (beta chain) stems from a study of Graves' ophthalmopathy and Graves' hyperthyroidism. This clonotype was counted ten times or more. Under 3 months in duration, the ophthalmopathy in affected donors had moderate-to-severe activity, CAS ≥3 and NOSPECS ≥4. Scientists amplified the TCR beta CDR3 regions from RNA transcripts. The library came from an HTBI-primed first-round RT-PCR and a second-round multiplex PCR. In TCRdb, the multiplex PCR reads were re-called with MiXCR into one record per CDR3 protein. The profile covers around 470,000 distinct CDR3 sequences, with roughly 14% appearing a single time and 9.8% taken by the ten largest. The CDR3 consists of 13 residues. The ends lost 5 bases at V and 6 bases at J; junction bases unmatched: 4. Germline V gene lookup returns CDR1 SQVTM and CDR2 ANQGSEA.

The rearrangement joins TRBV29-1 to TRBJ1-2, with 12 bases matching TRBD1. The material sequenced was blood. This receptor was obtained from a woman under 40 with Graves' ophthalmopathy. CDR3 in DNA: TGCAGCGTTCCCGGGACAGGGGGCCATGGCTACACCTTC. Translated, it gives CSVPGTGGHGYTF.